A selection of T cell receptor beta chains follows, all from one sample in a study of T-cell reconstitution after alpha-beta-depleted transplantation in children. TCRdb analysed the PCR reads with MiXCR anew, one entry per CDR3 protein. This table has fewer than 400,000 distinct CDR3 sequences, approximately 23% appearing once. Source: PBMCs, mostly from graft donor cells, taken 180 days after TCRalphabeta/CD19-depleted stem cell transplant. These receptors were taken from a male patient younger than 18 who had a stem cell transplant for acute lymphoblastic leukemia, so the T cells may come from the graft donor. The CDR3 runs from the conserved cysteine through the conserved F or W. Each record gives: D gene, CDR3 length, J gene, clone size, V gene, CDR3 DNA, CDR3 protein. A D gene is named only where the DNA matches it firmly. Not every row has a clone size; where given, it reads once, few, many or a size class.

d_call: TRBD2; cdr3_length: 15; j_call: TRBJ2-1; clone_size: many; v_call: TRBV6-5; cdr3_nt: TGTGCCAGCAGTTATAGCGGGAGCTCCTACAATGAGCAGTTCTTC; cdr3_aa: CASSYSGSSYNEQFF
d_call: .; cdr3_length: 14; j_call: TRBJ2-1; clone_size: .; v_call: TRBV7-6; cdr3_nt: TGTGCCAGCAGCGGACGCTATACGAACAATGAGCAGTTCTTC; cdr3_aa: CASSGRYTNNEQFF
d_call: .; cdr3_length: 11; j_call: TRBJ2-5; clone_size: many; v_call: TRBV19; cdr3_nt: TGTGCCAGTAGTGCAAGGGAGACCCAGTACTTC; cdr3_aa: CASSARETQYF
d_call: .; cdr3_length: 13; j_call: TRBJ2-3; clone_size: .; v_call: TRBV20-1; cdr3_nt: TGCAGTGCACTGAAAAGCGGCACAGATACGCAGTATTTT; cdr3_aa: CSALKSGTDTQYF
d_call: .; cdr3_length: 13; j_call: TRBJ2-2; clone_size: many; v_call: TRBV10-3; cdr3_nt: TGTGCCACCCGGGACATTCACACCGGGGAGCTGTTTTTT; cdr3_aa: CATRDIHTGELFF
d_call: .; cdr3_length: 12; j_call: TRBJ2-7; clone_size: few; v_call: TRBV6-1; cdr3_nt: TGTGCCAGCAGTGAGGGGAGCCACGAGCAGTACTTC; cdr3_aa: CASSEGSHEQYF
d_call: .; cdr3_length: 15; j_call: TRBJ1-3; clone_size: .; v_call: TRBV12-3/TRBV12-4; cdr3_nt: TGTGCCAGCAGTTTCAGCAGGCCCTCTGGAAACACCATATATTTT; cdr3_aa: CASSFSRPSGNTIYF
d_call: .; cdr3_length: 15; j_call: TRBJ2-3; clone_size: .; v_call: TRBV5-1; cdr3_nt: TGCGCCAGCAGCTTGGAACTAACTAGCACAGATACGCAGTATTTT; cdr3_aa: CASSLELTSTDTQYF
d_call: TRBD1; cdr3_length: 15; j_call: TRBJ1-1; clone_size: .; v_call: TRBV5-1; cdr3_nt: TGCGCCAGCAGCCGCCGTTGGGCAGGGGGCACTGAAGCTTTCTTT; cdr3_aa: CASSRRWAGGTEAFF
d_call: .; cdr3_length: 14; j_call: TRBJ1-5; clone_size: few; v_call: TRBV6-1; cdr3_nt: TGTGCCAGCAGTGAATCTGGGAACAATCAGCCCCAGCATTTT; cdr3_aa: CASSESGNNQPQHF
d_call: TRBD2; cdr3_length: 15; j_call: TRBJ2-7; clone_size: few; v_call: TRBV5-5; cdr3_nt: TGTGCCAGCAGCTTGGGGATAGCGGGACGGAACGAGCAGTACTTC; cdr3_aa: CASSLGIAGRNEQYF
d_call: .; cdr3_length: 15; j_call: TRBJ2-2; clone_size: .; v_call: TRBV5-1; cdr3_nt: TGCGCCAGCAGCTTGGACACTGGGGACACCGGGGAGCTGTTTTTT; cdr3_aa: CASSLDTGDTGELFF
d_call: .; cdr3_length: 14; j_call: TRBJ1-4; clone_size: few; v_call: TRBV5-6; cdr3_nt: TGTGCCAGCAGCCTGGGGGTGGCAGAAGAAAAACTGTTTTTT; cdr3_aa: CASSLGVAEEKLFF
d_call: TRBD2; cdr3_length: 17; j_call: TRBJ2-3; clone_size: .; v_call: TRBV14; cdr3_nt: TGTGCCAGCAGCCAACCTTCAATGGGGCTAGCGGTAGATACGCAGTATTTT; cdr3_aa: CASSQPSMGLAVDTQYF
d_call: .; cdr3_length: 12; j_call: TRBJ1-1; clone_size: .; v_call: TRBV12-3/TRBV12-4; cdr3_nt: TGTGCCAGCAGCCGACGTGGCACTGAAGCTTTCTTT; cdr3_aa: CASSRRGTEAFF
d_call: .; cdr3_length: 15; j_call: TRBJ2-7; clone_size: .; v_call: TRBV10-3; cdr3_nt: TGTGCCATCAGTGAGTTTGGGACGTACTCCTACGAGCAGTACTTC; cdr3_aa: CAISEFGTYSYEQYF
d_call: TRBD2; cdr3_length: 15; j_call: TRBJ2-3; clone_size: .; v_call: TRBV7-2; cdr3_nt: TGTGCAGGAAAACGTAGCGGGAGGGCCCTTGGTACGCAGTATTTT; cdr3_aa: CAGKRSGRALGTQYF
d_call: TRBD2; cdr3_length: 16; j_call: TRBJ2-7; clone_size: few; v_call: TRBV5-1; cdr3_nt: TGCGCCAGCAGCTTACGTCTCGCGGGAGTCGGCTACGAGCAGTACTTC; cdr3_aa: CASSLRLAGVGYEQYF
d_call: TRBD2; cdr3_length: 13; j_call: TRBJ2-7; clone_size: few; v_call: TRBV20-1; cdr3_nt: TGCAGTGCCGCTTATCTAGCGGCCTACGAGCAGTACTTC; cdr3_aa: CSAAYLAAYEQYF
d_call: TRBD2; cdr3_length: 16; j_call: TRBJ2-1; clone_size: .; v_call: TRBV20-1; cdr3_nt: TGCAGTGCTAGAGATTACAAAGAAGCGGGAGGCAATGAGCAGTTCTTC; cdr3_aa: CSARDYKEAGGNEQFF
d_call: TRBD2; cdr3_length: 15; j_call: TRBJ2-7; clone_size: .; v_call: TRBV11-2; cdr3_nt: TGTGCCAGCAGCTTGGGACTAGCGGCGGGCTACGAGCAGTACTTC; cdr3_aa: CASSLGLAAGYEQYF
d_call: .; cdr3_length: 13; j_call: TRBJ2-5; clone_size: few; v_call: TRBV29-1; cdr3_nt: TGCAGCGTTGGAGTCCTAGGTCCAGAGACCCAGTACTTC; cdr3_aa: CSVGVLGPETQYF
d_call: .; cdr3_length: 12; j_call: TRBJ2-7; clone_size: once; v_call: TRBV29-1; cdr3_nt: TGCAGCGTTGCGGGGGCCGGGTACGAGCAGTACTTC; cdr3_aa: CSVAGAGYEQYF
d_call: TRBD2; cdr3_length: 16; j_call: TRBJ2-1; clone_size: .; v_call: TRBV20-1; cdr3_nt: TGCAGTGCTAGAGATTTTGACGGACGGGGGGACAATGAGCAGTTCTTC; cdr3_aa: CSARDFDGRGDNEQFF
d_call: .; cdr3_length: 15; j_call: TRBJ1-5; clone_size: .; v_call: TRBV20-1; cdr3_nt: TGCAGTGCTAGAGATTGGGCAGGGGGCAATCAGCCCCAGCATTTT; cdr3_aa: CSARDWAGGNQPQHF
d_call: .; cdr3_length: 14; j_call: TRBJ2-1; clone_size: many; v_call: TRBV5-1; cdr3_nt: TGCGCCAGCAGCCCCGGGATTCGGACCCTTCTCCCGTTCTTC; cdr3_aa: CASSPGIRTLLPFF
d_call: .; cdr3_length: 13; j_call: TRBJ2-1; clone_size: .; v_call: TRBV7-6; cdr3_nt: TGTTCCAGCAGCTTAGGGGCTAGGTATGAGCAGTTCTTC; cdr3_aa: CSSSLGARYEQFF
d_call: .; cdr3_length: 14; j_call: TRBJ2-3; clone_size: .; v_call: TRBV11-1; cdr3_nt: TGTGCCAGCAGCTTCGGAGGGCTTGCAGATACGCAGTATTTT; cdr3_aa: CASSFGGLADTQYF
d_call: TRBD2; cdr3_length: 15; j_call: TRBJ2-5; clone_size: .; v_call: TRBV5-1; cdr3_nt: TGCGCCAGCAGCTTGGTAGCGGGAGGGCCTGAGACCCAGTACTTC; cdr3_aa: CASSLVAGGPETQYF
d_call: .; cdr3_length: 13; j_call: TRBJ2-5; clone_size: few; v_call: TRBV12-3/TRBV12-4; cdr3_nt: TGTGCCAGCAGTTACCTGATGGGGGAGACCCAGTACTTC; cdr3_aa: CASSYLMGETQYF
d_call: TRBD2; cdr3_length: 22; j_call: TRBJ2-6; clone_size: .; v_call: TRBV7-6; cdr3_nt: TGTGCCAGCAGCTTACCCTCGAGGGTAGCGGGAGGGTCCTTCTCTGGGGCCAACGTCCTGACTTTC; cdr3_aa: CASSLPSRVAGGSFSGANVLTF
d_call: TRBD2; cdr3_length: 15; j_call: TRBJ2-6; clone_size: .; v_call: TRBV29-1; cdr3_nt: TGCAGCGTTGTAGCGGGATCTTCTGGGGCCAACGTCCTGACTTTC; cdr3_aa: CSVVAGSSGANVLTF
d_call: .; cdr3_length: 15; j_call: TRBJ1-6; clone_size: many; v_call: TRBV11-2; cdr3_nt: TGTGCCAGCAGCTATACACGGGGCCCTAATTCACCCCTCCACTTT; cdr3_aa: CASSYTRGPNSPLHF
d_call: TRBD1; cdr3_length: 14; j_call: TRBJ2-1; clone_size: many; v_call: TRBV7-2; cdr3_nt: TGTGCCAGCAGCTTGGGACAGGGAGTCAATGAGCAGTTCTTC; cdr3_aa: CASSLGQGVNEQFF
d_call: .; cdr3_length: 17; j_call: TRBJ2-7; clone_size: .; v_call: TRBV5-1; cdr3_nt: TGCGCCAGCAGCTTGCCCCATCGGGGGCCCCTCTCCTACGAGCAGTACTTC; cdr3_aa: CASSLPHRGPLSYEQYF
d_call: .; cdr3_length: 13; j_call: TRBJ1-1; clone_size: .; v_call: TRBV7-3; cdr3_nt: TGTGCCAGCACCTCACATTCGAACACTGAAGCTTTCTTT; cdr3_aa: CASTSHSNTEAFF
d_call: TRBD2; cdr3_length: 15; j_call: TRBJ2-5; clone_size: .; v_call: TRBV11-2; cdr3_nt: TGTGCCAGCAGAGTGGCGGGAGGGCCCAATGAGACCCAGTACTTC; cdr3_aa: CASRVAGGPNETQYF
d_call: .; cdr3_length: 12; j_call: TRBJ2-4; clone_size: .; v_call: TRBV20-1; cdr3_nt: TGCAGTGCTAGGGGAGACCAAAACATTCAGTACTTC; cdr3_aa: CSARGDQNIQYF
d_call: .; cdr3_length: 14; j_call: TRBJ1-2; clone_size: .; v_call: TRBV20-1; cdr3_nt: TGCAGTGCTAGACGTCTCGGACAGCTCTACGGCTACACCTTC; cdr3_aa: CSARRLGQLYGYTF
d_call: .; cdr3_length: 14; j_call: TRBJ2-1; clone_size: .; v_call: TRBV19; cdr3_nt: TGTGCCACCCAACTTAGGGGGGGACACAATGAGCAGTTCTTC; cdr3_aa: CATQLRGGHNEQFF
d_call: .; cdr3_length: 16; j_call: TRBJ1-2; clone_size: .; v_call: TRBV6-2/TRBV6-3; cdr3_nt: TGTGCCAGCAGTGGGGTCCAGGGGAGTCTGCTCTATGGCTACACCTTC; cdr3_aa: CASSGVQGSLLYGYTF
d_call: .; cdr3_length: 15; j_call: TRBJ2-7; clone_size: .; v_call: TRBV5-1; cdr3_nt: TGCGCCAGCAGCTTGGCCGGTCCGCTGTTCTACGAGCAGTACTTC; cdr3_aa: CASSLAGPLFYEQYF
d_call: .; cdr3_length: 14; j_call: TRBJ1-6; clone_size: .; v_call: TRBV7-9; cdr3_nt: TGTGCCAGCAGCTGGGACATCTATAATTCACCCCTCCACTTT; cdr3_aa: CASSWDIYNSPLHF
d_call: TRBD2; cdr3_length: 16; j_call: TRBJ2-5; clone_size: few; v_call: TRBV10-3; cdr3_nt: TGTGCCATCAGTGCGGAGGGAGGGCTCGACCAAGAGACCCAGTACTTC; cdr3_aa: CAISAEGGLDQETQYF
d_call: TRBD1; cdr3_length: 14; j_call: TRBJ2-1; clone_size: .; v_call: TRBV24-1; cdr3_nt: TGTGCCACCAGTGATCCGGACAGGGTAAATGAGCAGTTCTTC; cdr3_aa: CATSDPDRVNEQFF
d_call: .; cdr3_length: 13; j_call: TRBJ1-2; clone_size: few; v_call: TRBV29-1; cdr3_nt: TGCAGCGTTGAACGGGTACTTGTCTATGGCTACACCTTC; cdr3_aa: CSVERVLVYGYTF
d_call: TRBD1; cdr3_length: 14; j_call: TRBJ1-1; clone_size: .; v_call: TRBV10-3; cdr3_nt: TGTGCCATCACCAGGACAGGGAACCCCACTGAAGCTTTCTTT; cdr3_aa: CAITRTGNPTEAFF
d_call: TRBD1; cdr3_length: 16; j_call: TRBJ2-3; clone_size: once; v_call: TRBV11-2; cdr3_nt: TGTGCCAGCAGGCCCAGGGGGCGCCCCCTTGAAGATACGCAGTATTTT; cdr3_aa: CASRPRGRPLEDTQYF
d_call: .; cdr3_length: 13; j_call: TRBJ1-3; clone_size: .; v_call: TRBV25-1; cdr3_nt: TGTGCCAGCTCCGACAGGCCTGGAAACACCATATATTTT; cdr3_aa: CASSDRPGNTIYF
d_call: .; cdr3_length: 13; j_call: TRBJ1-2; clone_size: once; v_call: TRBV7-2; cdr3_nt: TGTGCCAGCAGCTTAGCTACGTGGGATGGCTACACCTTC; cdr3_aa: CASSLATWDGYTF